This TCR beta chain is from a study of OX40 agonist ivuxolimab in advanced cancers. CDR1 and CDR2 from the germline V gene are MNHEY and SVGAGI. The ends lost 8 bases at V and 3 bases at J; junction bases unmatched: 9. The CDR3 sequence is 15 residues long. This table comes from immunoSEQ multiplex PCR, and its TCRdb copy is limited to in-frame clones, with some not included. Of tens of thousands of clones listed, around 80% are singletons. Sequenced material: CD4+ or CD8+ T cells sorted from blood, taken in a trial of the OX40 agonist ivuxolimab. This clonotype was sampled from an adult with an advanced solid tumor such as melanoma, head and neck, liver or kidney cancer. The rearrangement joins TRBV6-5 to TRBJ1-5; TRBD1 aligns across 8 bases. CDR3 DNA: TGTGCCAGCCAGGCGGGACAGGTCCTCAATCAGCCCCAGCATTTT. Protein: CASQAGQVLNQPQHF.